A selection of T cell receptor beta chains follows, all from one sample in a study of T and B cells in COVID-19 patients. TCRdb itself ran the multiplex PCR reads through MiXCR, one entry per CDR3 protein. The sample yields more than 4,000 distinct CDR3 sequences, about a fifth seen once. Sequenced input: blood. The receptors here all came from a human donor with active COVID-19. The CDR3 runs from the conserved cysteine through the conserved F or W. Each record gives: J gene, V gene, clone size, D gene, CDR3 DNA, CDR3 protein. The D gene is left open where the match is weak. Only some rows state a clone size, as once, few, many or a class for expanded clones.

>TRBJ1-5|TRBV6-2/TRBV6-3|NA|NA
TGTGCCAGCAGTTACGTCGGGGTACGTGCTCAGCCCCAGCATTTT
CASSYVGVRAQPQHF
>TRBJ2-2|TRBV2|NA|NA
TGTGCCAGCAGCGCCGGGTCGAACACCGGGGAGCTGTTTTTT
CASSAGSNTGELFF
>TRBJ1-2|TRBV29-1|medium-sized|NA
TGCAGCGTTGCTGGAAGTGTCCTAATCTCTGGCTACACCTTC
CSVAGSVLISGYTF
>TRBJ2-7|TRBV5-1|few|TRBD1
TGCGCCAGCAGCTTGGATCAGGGGGCTTACGAGCAGTACTTC
CASSLDQGAYEQYF
>TRBJ2-7|TRBV7-2|once|TRBD1
TGTGCCAGCAGCTTAGACGGGACAGGGGTCACCTACGAGCAGTACTTC
CASSLDGTGVTYEQYF
>TRBJ1-4|TRBV5-4|medium-sized|NA
TGTGCCAGCAGTTCGACAGCAACTAATGAAAAACTGTTTTTT
CASSSTATNEKLFF
>TRBJ2-7|TRBV20-1|few|TRBD1
TGCAGTGCTAGAGTTTCCGGGACAGGGGCCTACGAGCAGTACTTC
CSARVSGTGAYEQYF
>TRBJ1-2|TRBV5-6|many|TRBD1
TGTGCCAGCAGCCCAGGGGGCGTTGGCTACACCTTC
CASSPGGVGYTF
>TRBJ2-5|TRBV5-6|medium-sized|NA
TGTGCCAGCAGCTTCAGGTACCAAGAGACCCAGTACTTC
CASSFRYQETQYF
>TRBJ1-3|TRBV6-5|medium-sized|NA
TGTGCCAGCAGTTACTCCCCTGGGGCTGGAAACACCATATATTTT
CASSYSPGAGNTIYF
>TRBJ2-7|TRBV11-2|NA|NA
TGTGCCAGCAGCTCCGTTCGAAGGCCCGAGCAGTACTTC
CASSSVRRPEQYF
>TRBJ1-1|TRBV7-3|NA|NA
TGTGCCAGCAGCTTGGGGGGATCAGACACTGAAGCTTTCTTT
CASSLGGSDTEAFF
>TRBJ2-7|TRBV27|medium-sized|TRBD1
TGTGCCAGCAGCCAGGGGGCTTGGCTTTACGAGCAGTACTTC
CASSQGAWLYEQYF
>TRBJ1-1|TRBV19|medium-sized|NA
TGTGCCAGTAGTATCGCACCGATAAACACTGAAGCTTTCTTT
CASSIAPINTEAFF
>TRBJ2-7|TRBV27|medium-sized|NA
TGTGCCAGCAGTTTGGCGACACAGGGAACAGCGGGCGTATACGAGCAGTACTTC
CASSLATQGTAGVYEQYF
>TRBJ2-3|TRBV5-1|NA|NA
TGCGCCAGCAGCTTGGATGGACGGTCGGCCGGCACAGATACGCAGTATTTT
CASSLDGRSAGTDTQYF
>TRBJ2-1|TRBV20-1|few|TRBD2
TGCAGTGCTAGAGGCTCACTAGCGGGGTACAATGAGCAGTTCTTC
CSARGSLAGYNEQFF
>TRBJ1-2|TRBV6-2/TRBV6-3|few|NA
TGTGCCAGCAGTTATCCCGGGACGGTCTATGGCTACACCTTC
CASSYPGTVYGYTF
>TRBJ2-5|TRBV6-5|medium-sized|NA
TGTGCCAGCAGTCCCCTGGCGAGGGGAAGAAGACAAGGGCAAGAGACCCAGTACTTC
CASSPLARGRRQGQETQYF
>TRBJ2-7|TRBV27|medium-sized|NA
TGTGCCAGCGGTTCGGACGCCTACGAGCAGTACTTC
CASGSDAYEQYF
>TRBJ1-1|TRBV12-3/TRBV12-4|once|NA
TGTGCCAGCAGCTCCCCCGTAGTGAACACTGAAGCTTTCTTT
CASSSPVVNTEAFF
>TRBJ1-3|TRBV6-6|many|NA
TGTGCCAGCAGTTACGACCAGGGAAACACCATATATTTT
CASSYDQGNTIYF
>TRBJ2-1|TRBV2|NA|NA
TGTGCCAGCACCTCGCCTAGCCAAAATGAGCAGTTCTTC
CASTSPSQNEQFF
>TRBJ1-5|TRBV6-5|medium-sized|NA
TGTGCCAGCAGGCCCGATAGCAATCAGCCCCAGCATTTT
CASRPDSNQPQHF
>TRBJ2-3|TRBV19|large|NA
TGTGCCAGTAGTACCGGACTGAGCACAGATACGCAGTATTTT
CASSTGLSTDTQYF
>TRBJ2-1|TRBV18|medium-sized|NA
TGTGCCAGCTCACCAGGTACCAGCTCCTACAATGAGCAGTTCTTC
CASSPGTSSYNEQFF
>TRBJ1-1|TRBV19|medium-sized|NA
TGTGCCAGTAGGCAGGGCACCACTGAAGCTTTCTTT
CASRQGTTEAFF
>TRBJ1-2|TRBV6-5|NA|NA
TGTGCCAGCAGTCTTACAGAGTCTTATGGCTACACCTTC
CASSLTESYGYTF
>TRBJ2-1|TRBV6-1|many|NA
TGTGCCAGCAGTGAGAGGGTGGGGGTCCATGGTGAGCAGTTCTTC
CASSERVGVHGEQFF
>TRBJ2-5|TRBV6-1|NA|TRBD1
TGTGCCAGCAGTGGGGAAAGGGGGTGGACAGGGAAGCGGGAGACCCAGTACTTC
CASSGERGWTGKRETQYF
>TRBJ2-6|TRBV7-6|medium-sized|TRBD1
TGTGCCAGCAGTCATACCCCACAGGGGGCCGGGGCCAACGTCCTGACTTTC
CASSHTPQGAGANVLTF
>TRBJ2-7|TRBV4-3|NA|TRBD1
TGCGCCAGCAGCCAGAACAGGGGTCCCCCCTACGAGCAGTACTTC
CASSQNRGPPYEQYF
>TRBJ2-7|TRBV7-2|NA|TRBD2
TGTGCCAGCAGCTTAGTGCGGGAGAGTCACTACGAGCAGTACTTC
CASSLVRESHYEQYF
>TRBJ1-1|TRBV5-6|few|NA
TGTGCCAGCAGCTTGCCGGGGTCCGGTACTGAAGCTTTCTTT
CASSLPGSGTEAFF
>TRBJ2-7|TRBV27|medium-sized|TRBD1
TGTGCCAGCAGTTTATTACAAACGGGACAGCAGTGGTACGAGCAGTACTTC
CASSLLQTGQQWYEQYF
>TRBJ2-6|TRBV6-5|medium-sized|TRBD1
TGTGCCACTTCCCCGGGACAGGGGGCAGGAGGGGCCAACGTCCTGACTTTC
CATSPGQGAGGANVLTF
>TRBJ1-5|TRBV6-5|few|NA
TGTGCCAGCAGTAAGAGTAAGAACAGGGAACAGCCCCAGCATTTT
CASSKSKNREQPQHF
>TRBJ1-1|TRBV5-4|few|NA
TGTGCCAGCAGCTCGCCGGGACAACTGAGGAACACTGAAGCTTTCTTT
CASSSPGQLRNTEAFF
>TRBJ2-7|TRBV12-3/TRBV12-4|medium-sized|NA
TGTGCCAGCAGGAGGTCAGCTATTTACGAGCAGTACTTC
CASRRSAIYEQYF
>TRBJ2-2|TRBV9|NA|NA
TGTGCCAGCAGCGTCACAGGTACCGGGGAGCTGTTTTTT
CASSVTGTGELFF